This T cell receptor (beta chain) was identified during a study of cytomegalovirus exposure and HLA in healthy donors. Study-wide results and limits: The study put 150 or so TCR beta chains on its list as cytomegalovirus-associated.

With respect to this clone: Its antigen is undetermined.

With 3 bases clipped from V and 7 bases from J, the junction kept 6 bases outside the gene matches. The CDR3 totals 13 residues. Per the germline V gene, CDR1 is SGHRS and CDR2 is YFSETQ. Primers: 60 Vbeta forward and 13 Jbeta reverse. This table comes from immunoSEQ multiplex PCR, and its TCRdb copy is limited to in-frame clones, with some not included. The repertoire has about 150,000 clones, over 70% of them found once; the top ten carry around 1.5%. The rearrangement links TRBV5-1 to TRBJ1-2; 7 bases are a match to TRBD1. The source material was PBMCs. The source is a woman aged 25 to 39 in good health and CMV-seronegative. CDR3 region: CASSSTGAGGYTF. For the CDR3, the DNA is TGCGCCAGCAGCTCCACAGGGGCGGGTGGCTACACCTTC.